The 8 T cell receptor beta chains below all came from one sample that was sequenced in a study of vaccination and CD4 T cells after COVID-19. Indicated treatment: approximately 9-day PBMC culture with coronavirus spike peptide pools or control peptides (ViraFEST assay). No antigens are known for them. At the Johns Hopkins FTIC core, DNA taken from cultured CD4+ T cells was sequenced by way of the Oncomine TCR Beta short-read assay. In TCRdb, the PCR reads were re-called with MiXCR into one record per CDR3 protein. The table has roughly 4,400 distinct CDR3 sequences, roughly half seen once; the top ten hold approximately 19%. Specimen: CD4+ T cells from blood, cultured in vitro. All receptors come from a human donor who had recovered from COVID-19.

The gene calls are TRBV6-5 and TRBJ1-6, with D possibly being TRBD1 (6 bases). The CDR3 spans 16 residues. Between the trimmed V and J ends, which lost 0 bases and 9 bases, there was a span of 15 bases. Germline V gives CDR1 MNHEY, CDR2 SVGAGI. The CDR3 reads CASSYSIRQERSPLHF. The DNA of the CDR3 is TGTGCCAGCAGTTACTCGATTCGACAGGAGCGTTCACCCCTCCACTTT.

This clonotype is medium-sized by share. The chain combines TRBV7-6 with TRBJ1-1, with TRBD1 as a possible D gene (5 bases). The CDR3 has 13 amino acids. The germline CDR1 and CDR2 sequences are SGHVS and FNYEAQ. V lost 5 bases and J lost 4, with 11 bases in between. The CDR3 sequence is CASSRRDGTEAFF. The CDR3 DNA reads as TGTGCCAGCAGCCGAAGGGACGGCACTGAAGCTTTCTTT.

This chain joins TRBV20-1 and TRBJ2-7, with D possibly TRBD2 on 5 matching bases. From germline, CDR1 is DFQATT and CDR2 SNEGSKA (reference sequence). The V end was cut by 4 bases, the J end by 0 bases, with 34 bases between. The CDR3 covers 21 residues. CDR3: CSAISPVERTDGTAGSYEQYF. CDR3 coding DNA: TGCAGTGCTATTTCCCCTGTGGAGCGGACGGACGGCACGGCCGGCTCCTACGAGCAGTACTTC.

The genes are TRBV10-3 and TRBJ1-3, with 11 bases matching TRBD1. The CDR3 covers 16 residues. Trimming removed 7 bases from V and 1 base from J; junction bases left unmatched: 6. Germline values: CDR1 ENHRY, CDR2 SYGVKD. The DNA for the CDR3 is TGTGCCATCACTGGGACAGGGGGACTTTCTGGAAACACCATATATTTT. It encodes CAITGTGGLSGNTIYF.

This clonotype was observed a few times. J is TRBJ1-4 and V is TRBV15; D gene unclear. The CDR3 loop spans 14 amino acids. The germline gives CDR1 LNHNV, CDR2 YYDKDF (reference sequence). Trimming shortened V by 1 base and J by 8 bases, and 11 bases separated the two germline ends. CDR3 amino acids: CATSRVSGEEKLFF. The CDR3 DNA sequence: TGTGCCACCAGCAGAGTTTCTGGAGAGGAAAAACTGTTTTTT.

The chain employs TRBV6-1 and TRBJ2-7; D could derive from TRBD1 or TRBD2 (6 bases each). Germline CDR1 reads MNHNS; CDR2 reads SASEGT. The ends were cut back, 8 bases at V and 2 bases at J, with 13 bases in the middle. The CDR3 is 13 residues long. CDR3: CASLGGSAYEQYF. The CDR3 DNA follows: TGTGCCAGCCTGGGGGGCTCCGCCTACGAGCAGTACTTC.

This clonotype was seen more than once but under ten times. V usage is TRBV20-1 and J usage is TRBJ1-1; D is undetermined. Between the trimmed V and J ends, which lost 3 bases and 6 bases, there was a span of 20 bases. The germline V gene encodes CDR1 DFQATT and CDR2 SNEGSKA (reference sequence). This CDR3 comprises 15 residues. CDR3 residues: CSAREPGGERPEAFF. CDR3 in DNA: TGCAGTGCTAGGGAACCCGGAGGAGAGAGGCCTGAAGCTTTCTTT.

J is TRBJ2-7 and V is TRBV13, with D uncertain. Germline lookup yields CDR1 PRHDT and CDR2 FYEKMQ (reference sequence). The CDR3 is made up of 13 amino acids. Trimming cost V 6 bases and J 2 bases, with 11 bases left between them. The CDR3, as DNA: TGTGCCAGCAGGGGATCCTCAACCTACGAGCAGTACTTC. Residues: CASRGSSTYEQYF.